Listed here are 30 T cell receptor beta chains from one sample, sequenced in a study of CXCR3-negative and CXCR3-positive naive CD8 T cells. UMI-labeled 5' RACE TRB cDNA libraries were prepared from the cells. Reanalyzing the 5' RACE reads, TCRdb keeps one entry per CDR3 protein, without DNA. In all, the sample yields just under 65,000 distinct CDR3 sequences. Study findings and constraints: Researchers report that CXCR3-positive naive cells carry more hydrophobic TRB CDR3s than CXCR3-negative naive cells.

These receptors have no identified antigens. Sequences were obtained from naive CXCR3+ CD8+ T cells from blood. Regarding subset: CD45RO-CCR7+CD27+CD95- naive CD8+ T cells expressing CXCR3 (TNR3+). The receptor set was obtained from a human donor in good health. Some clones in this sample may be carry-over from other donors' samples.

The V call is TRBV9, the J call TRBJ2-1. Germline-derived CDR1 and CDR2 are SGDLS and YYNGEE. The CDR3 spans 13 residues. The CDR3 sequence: CASSVGGTDEQFF.

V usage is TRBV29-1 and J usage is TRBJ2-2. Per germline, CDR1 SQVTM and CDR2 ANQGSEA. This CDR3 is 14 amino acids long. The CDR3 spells CSVEWASDTGELFF.

The CDR3: CSAVEANTGELFF. The chain recombines TRBV29-1 with TRBJ2-2. The CDR3 extends over 13 amino acids. The germline CDR1 and CDR2 sequences are SQVTM and ANQGSEA.

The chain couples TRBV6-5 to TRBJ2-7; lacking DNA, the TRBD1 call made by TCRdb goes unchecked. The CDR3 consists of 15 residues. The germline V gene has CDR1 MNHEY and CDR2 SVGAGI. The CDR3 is CASSYDRTFSYEQYF.

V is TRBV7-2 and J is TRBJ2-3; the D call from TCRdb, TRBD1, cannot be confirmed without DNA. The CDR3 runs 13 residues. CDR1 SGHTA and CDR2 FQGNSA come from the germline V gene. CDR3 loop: CASSLQGPDTQYF.

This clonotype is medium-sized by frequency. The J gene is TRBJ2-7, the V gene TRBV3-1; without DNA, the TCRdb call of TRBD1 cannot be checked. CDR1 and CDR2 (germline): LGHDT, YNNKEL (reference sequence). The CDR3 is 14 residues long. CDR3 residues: CASSQGDRLYEQYF.

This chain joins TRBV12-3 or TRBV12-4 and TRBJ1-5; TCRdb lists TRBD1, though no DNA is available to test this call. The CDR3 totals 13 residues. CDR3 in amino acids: CASSVRENQPQHF.

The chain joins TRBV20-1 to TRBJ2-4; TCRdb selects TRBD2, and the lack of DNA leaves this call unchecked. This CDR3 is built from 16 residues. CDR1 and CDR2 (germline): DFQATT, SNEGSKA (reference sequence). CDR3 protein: CSAREAGSGRFHIQYF.

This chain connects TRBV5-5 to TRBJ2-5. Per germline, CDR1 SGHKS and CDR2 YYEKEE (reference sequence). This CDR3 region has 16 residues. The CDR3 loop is CASSFESSASQETQYF.

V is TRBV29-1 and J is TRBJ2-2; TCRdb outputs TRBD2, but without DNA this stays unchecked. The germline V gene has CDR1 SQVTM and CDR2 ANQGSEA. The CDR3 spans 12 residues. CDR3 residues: CSAGLETGELFF.

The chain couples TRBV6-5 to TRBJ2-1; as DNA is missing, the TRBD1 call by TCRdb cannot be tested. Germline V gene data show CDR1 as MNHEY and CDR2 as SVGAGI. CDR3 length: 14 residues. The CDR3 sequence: CASSYGGQGREQFF.

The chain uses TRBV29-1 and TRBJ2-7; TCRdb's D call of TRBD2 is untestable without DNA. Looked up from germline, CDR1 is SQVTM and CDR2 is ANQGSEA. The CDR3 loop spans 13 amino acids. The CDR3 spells CSVRPPENYEQYF.

The chain's CDR3 is CASSQTEYEQYF. J is TRBJ2-7 and V is TRBV7-2. The CDR3 runs 12 residues. CDR1 SGHTA and CDR2 FQGNSA come from the germline V gene. The variable domain in full, with the rest retrieved from reference TRBV7-2 and TRBJ2-7, is GAGVSQSPSNKVTEKGKDVELRCDPISGHTALYWYRQSLGQGLEFLIYFQGNSAPDKSGLPSDRFSAERTGGSVSTLTIQRTQQEDSAVYLCASSQTEYEQYFGPGTRLTVT.

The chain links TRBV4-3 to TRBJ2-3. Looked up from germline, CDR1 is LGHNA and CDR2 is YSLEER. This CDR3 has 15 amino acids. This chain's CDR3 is CASSQDTGNTDTQYF.

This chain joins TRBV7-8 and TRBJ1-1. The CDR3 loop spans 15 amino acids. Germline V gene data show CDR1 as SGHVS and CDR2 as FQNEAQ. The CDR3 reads CASSSLKDGDTEAFF.

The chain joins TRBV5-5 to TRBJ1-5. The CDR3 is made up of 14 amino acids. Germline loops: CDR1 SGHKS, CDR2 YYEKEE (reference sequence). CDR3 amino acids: CASSSFLGNQPQHF.

The CDR3 protein is CASSLRLAGETQYF. The rearrangement joins TRBV7-6 to TRBJ2-5; TCRdb's assignment of TRBD2 cannot be checked, as there is no DNA. CDR1 SGHVS and CDR2 FNYEAQ come from the germline V gene. The CDR3 has 14 residues. The complete variable domain, with remaining parts taken from reference TRBV7-6 and TRBJ2-5, reads GAGVSQSPRYKVTKRGQDVALRCDPISGHVSLYWYRQALGQGPEFLTYFNYEAQQDKSGLPNDRFSAERPEGSISTLTIQRTEQRDSAMYRCASSLRLAGETQYFGPGTRLLVL.

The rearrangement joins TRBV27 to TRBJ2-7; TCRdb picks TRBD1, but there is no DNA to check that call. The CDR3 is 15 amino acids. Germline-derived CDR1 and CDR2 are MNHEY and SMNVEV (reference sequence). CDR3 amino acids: CASSLSGQGVYEQYF.

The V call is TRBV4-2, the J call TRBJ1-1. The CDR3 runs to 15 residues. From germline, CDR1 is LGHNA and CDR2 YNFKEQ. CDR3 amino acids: CASSQYDGMNTEAFF.

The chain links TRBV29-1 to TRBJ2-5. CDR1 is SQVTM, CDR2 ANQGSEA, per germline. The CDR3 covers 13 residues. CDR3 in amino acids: CSVELGFGETQYF.

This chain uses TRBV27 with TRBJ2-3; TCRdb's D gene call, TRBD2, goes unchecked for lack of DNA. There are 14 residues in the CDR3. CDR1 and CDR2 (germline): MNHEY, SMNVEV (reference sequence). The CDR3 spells CASSRTSPTDTQYF.

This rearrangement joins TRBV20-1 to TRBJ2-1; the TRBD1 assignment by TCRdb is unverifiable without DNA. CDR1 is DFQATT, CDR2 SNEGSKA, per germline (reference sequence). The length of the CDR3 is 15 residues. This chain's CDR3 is CSARVGRGSYNEQFF.

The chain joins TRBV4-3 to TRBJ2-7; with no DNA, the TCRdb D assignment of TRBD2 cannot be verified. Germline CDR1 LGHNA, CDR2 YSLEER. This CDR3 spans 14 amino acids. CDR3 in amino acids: CASSQDKRTYEQYF.

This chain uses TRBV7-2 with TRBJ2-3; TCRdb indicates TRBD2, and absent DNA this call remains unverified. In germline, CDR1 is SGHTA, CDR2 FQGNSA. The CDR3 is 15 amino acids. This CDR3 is CASSLPAGGADTQYF.

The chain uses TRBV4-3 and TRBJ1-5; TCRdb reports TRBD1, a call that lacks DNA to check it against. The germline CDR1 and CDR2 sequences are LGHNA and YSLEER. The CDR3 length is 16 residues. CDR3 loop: CASSQDWVGDNQPQHF.

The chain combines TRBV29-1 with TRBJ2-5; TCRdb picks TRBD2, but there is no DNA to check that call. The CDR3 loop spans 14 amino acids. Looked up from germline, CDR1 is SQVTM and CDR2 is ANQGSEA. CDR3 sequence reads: CSVEDSPGRETQYF.

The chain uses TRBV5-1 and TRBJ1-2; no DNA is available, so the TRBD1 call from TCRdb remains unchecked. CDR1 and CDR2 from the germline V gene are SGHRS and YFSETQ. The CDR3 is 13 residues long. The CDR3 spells CASSLDAGAGYTF.

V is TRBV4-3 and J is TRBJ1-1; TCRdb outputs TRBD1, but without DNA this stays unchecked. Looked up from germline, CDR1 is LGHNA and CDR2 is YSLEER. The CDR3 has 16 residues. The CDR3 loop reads CASSQDYRGGGTEAFF.

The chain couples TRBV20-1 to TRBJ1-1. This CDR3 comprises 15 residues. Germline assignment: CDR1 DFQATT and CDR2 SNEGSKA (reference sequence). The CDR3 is CSARDSIGSDTEAFF.

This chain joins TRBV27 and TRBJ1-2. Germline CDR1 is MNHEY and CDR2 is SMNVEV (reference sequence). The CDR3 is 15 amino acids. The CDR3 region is CASSLTAGGNYGYTF.